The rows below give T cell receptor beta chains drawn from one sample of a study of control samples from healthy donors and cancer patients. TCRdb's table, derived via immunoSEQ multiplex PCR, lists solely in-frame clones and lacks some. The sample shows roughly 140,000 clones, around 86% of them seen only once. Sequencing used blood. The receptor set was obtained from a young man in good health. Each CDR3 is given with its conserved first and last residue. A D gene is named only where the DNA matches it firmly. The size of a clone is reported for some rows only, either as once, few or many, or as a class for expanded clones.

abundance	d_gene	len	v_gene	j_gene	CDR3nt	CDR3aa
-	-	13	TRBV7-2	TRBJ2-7	TGTGCCAGCAGCCGAAACCCGGGCTACGAGCAGTACTTC	CASSRNPGYEQYF
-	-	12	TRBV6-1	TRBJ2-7	TGTGCCAGCAGTGAAACGTTGCTCGAGCAGTACTTC	CASSETLLEQYF
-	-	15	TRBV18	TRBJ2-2	TGTGCCAGCTCATTCAGGGGTACGAACACCGGGGAGCTGTTTTTT	CASSFRGTNTGELFF
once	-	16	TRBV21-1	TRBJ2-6	TGTGCCAGCAGCCGGGACAAAAAATTTGGGGCCAACGTCCTGACTTTC	CASSRDKKFGANVLTF
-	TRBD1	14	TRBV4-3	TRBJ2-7	TGCGCCAGCAGCCCCACAGGGGGCGGGAACGAGCAGTACTTC	CASSPTGGGNEQYF
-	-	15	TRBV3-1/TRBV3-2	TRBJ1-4	TGTGCCAGCAGCCAGCCTCAGGGGTCGGTTGAAAAACTGTTTTTT	CASSQPQGSVEKLFF
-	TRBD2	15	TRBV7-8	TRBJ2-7	TGTGCCAGCAGCTCACCGGGACTATCCGCCTACGAGCAGTACTTC	CASSSPGLSAYEQYF
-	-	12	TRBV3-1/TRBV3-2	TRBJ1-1	TGTGCCAGCAGCCAAGACAGGGTAGGGGCTTTCTTT	CASSQDRVGAFF
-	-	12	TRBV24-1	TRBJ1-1	TGTGCCGCCTTGGGGGGGAACACTGAAGCTTTCTTT	CAALGGNTEAFF
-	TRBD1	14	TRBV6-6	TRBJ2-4	TGTGCCAGCAGAGAAGACAGGGGAAAAAACATTCAGTACTTC	CASREDRGKNIQYF
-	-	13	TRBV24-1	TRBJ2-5	TGTGCCACCAGTGATTTGGTCATGGAGACCCAGTACTTC	CATSDLVMETQYF
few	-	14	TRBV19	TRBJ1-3	TGTGCCAGTGCCCAGGGCGGCTCTGGAAACACCATATATTTT	CASAQGGSGNTIYF
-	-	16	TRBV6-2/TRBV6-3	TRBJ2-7	TGTGCCAGCAGTTACTCCGGACAGACTCTCTCCTACGAGCAGTACTTC	CASSYSGQTLSYEQYF
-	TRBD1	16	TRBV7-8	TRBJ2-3	TGTGCCAGCAGCCGGGGGGGACAGGGGCGCACAGATACGCAGTATTTT	CASSRGGQGRTDTQYF
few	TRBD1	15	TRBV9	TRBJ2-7	TGTGCCAGCAGCGCCCAAGACAGGGGAGCCAACGAGCAGTACTTC	CASSAQDRGANEQYF
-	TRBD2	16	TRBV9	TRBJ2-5	TGTGCCAGCAGCGGCAAGGGACTAGCGGGGCAAGAGACCCAGTACTTC	CASSGKGLAGQETQYF
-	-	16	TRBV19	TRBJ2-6	TGTGCCAGTAGTATGACGGGGCTCTCTGGGGCCAACGTCCTGACTTTC	CASSMTGLSGANVLTF
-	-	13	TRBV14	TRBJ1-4	TGTGCCAGCAGCCAAGTTGGGACCGAAAAACTGTTTTTT	CASSQVGTEKLFF
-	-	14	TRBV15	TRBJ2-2	TGTGCCACCAGCACACAGGACTACACCGGGGAGCTGTTTTTT	CATSTQDYTGELFF
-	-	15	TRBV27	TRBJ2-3	TGTGCCAGCAGCCCTTTAGCGCCTGTGACAGATACGCAGTATTTT	CASSPLAPVTDTQYF
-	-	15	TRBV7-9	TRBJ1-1	TGTGCCAGCAGCTTAGGGGAAAATGCCAACACTGAAGCTTTCTTT	CASSLGENANTEAFF
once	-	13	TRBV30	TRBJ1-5	TGTGCCTCTCCCGGGCCCCGGGATCAGCCCCAGCATTTT	CASPGPRDQPQHF
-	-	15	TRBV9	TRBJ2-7	TGTGCCAGCAGCAAAGGGGGGCAGCGTTCCTACGAGCAGTACTTC	CASSKGGQRSYEQYF
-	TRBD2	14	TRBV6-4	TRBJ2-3	TGTGCCAGGTATAGCGGGAGTTACACAGATACGCAGTATTTT	CARYSGSYTDTQYF
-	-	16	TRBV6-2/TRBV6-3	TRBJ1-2	TGTGCCAGCAGTTACTCGACGTCCGAAGGGGACAATGGCTACACCTTC	CASSYSTSEGDNGYTF
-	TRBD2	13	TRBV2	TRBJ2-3	TGTGCCAGCAGGGGACTAGCGTCAGATACGCAGTATTTT	CASRGLASDTQYF
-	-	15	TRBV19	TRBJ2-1	TGTGCCAGTAGTCTCTCGGGGGCGCGTTACAATGAGCAGTTCTTC	CASSLSGARYNEQFF
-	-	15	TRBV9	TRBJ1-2	TGTGCCAGCAGCGTGGATTTGGGGGGGTTGTATGGCTACACCTTC	CASSVDLGGLYGYTF
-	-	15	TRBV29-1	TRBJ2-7	TGCAGCCCAACTAGGCGAGGGCGCCAGGACTACGAGCAGTACTTC	CSPTRRGRQDYEQYF
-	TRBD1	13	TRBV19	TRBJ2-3	TGTGCCAGTAGGACAGGGGTCACAGATACGCAGTATTTT	CASRTGVTDTQYF
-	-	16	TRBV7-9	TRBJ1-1	TGTGCCAGCAGCCCCCGGGACGAGGGAGTGTTCACTGAAGCTTTCTTT	CASSPRDEGVFTEAFF
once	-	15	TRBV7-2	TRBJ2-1	TGTGCCAGCAGCTATAACGGGCAGGGTAACAATGAGCAGTTCTTC	CASSYNGQGNNEQFF
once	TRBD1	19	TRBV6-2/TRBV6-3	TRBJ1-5	TGTGCCAGCAGTTACTCGGGGTCCGGGACAGGGAGGGCTAGGTGGCCCCAGCATTTT	CASSYSGSGTGRARWPQHF
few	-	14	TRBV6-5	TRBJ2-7	TGTGCCAGCAGTTACGGCGGGTCGATCTACGAGCAGTACTTC	CASSYGGSIYEQYF
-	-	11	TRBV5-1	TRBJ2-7	TGCGCCAGCACACAGGGAGTAGAGCAGTACTTC	CASTQGVEQYF
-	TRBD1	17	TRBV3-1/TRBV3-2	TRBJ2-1	TGTGCCAGCAGCCCCAACGCCGGGACAGGGGTCTACAATGAGCAGTTCTTC	CASSPNAGTGVYNEQFF
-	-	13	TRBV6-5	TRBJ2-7	TGTGCCAGCACCAGGGACAAAACCTACGAGCAGTACTTC	CASTRDKTYEQYF
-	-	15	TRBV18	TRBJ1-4	TGTGCCAGCTCACCACCGCACAGGTCTAATGAAAAACTGTTTTTT	CASSPPHRSNEKLFF
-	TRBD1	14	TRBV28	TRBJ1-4	TGTGCCAGCAAAGAAACAGGGGGCGTTGAAAAACTGTTTTTT	CASKETGGVEKLFF
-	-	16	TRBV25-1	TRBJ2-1	TGTGCCAGCAGTGCGCACAGGGTTGGCCGATACAATGAGCAGTTCTTC	CASSAHRVGRYNEQFF